These 14 T cell receptor beta chains were sequenced from one sample in a study of blood T cell repertoires in COVID-19. Assay: immunoSEQ multiplex PCR; the TCRdb copy retains only in-frame clones and omits some. In the table there are some 430,000 clones, roughly 87% of which are singletons. Material: PBMCs or T cells enriched from blood (not recorded which). These receptors all come from a man aged 18 to 30 who had recovered from COVID-19.

The chain carries TRBV2 and TRBJ1-5; D unclear. This CDR3 comprises 20 residues. Germline assignment: CDR1 SNHLY and CDR2 FYNNEI. Trimming left V 0 bases short and J 0 bases short, with 21 bases between. CDR3 coding DNA: TGTGCCAGCAGTGAAGCGCTTCGTTTTTCGGGGTCTAATAGCAATCAGCCCCAGCATTTT. Its translation is CASSEALRFSGSNSNQPQHF.

The rearrangement uses TRBV12-5 and TRBJ1-5; D may be TRBD1 (6 bases). This CDR3 has 16 amino acids. Germline lookup yields CDR1 LGHNT and CDR2 FRNRAP. Trimming removed 0 bases at V and 3 bases at J, with 12 bases between. CDR3 DNA: TGTGCTAGTGGTTTGGTAGAGACAGGCTACAATCAGCCCCAGCATTTT. Its protein is CASGLVETGYNQPQHF. Together with reference TRBV12-5 and TRBJ1-5, the CDR3 gives the full variable domain: DARVTQTPRHKVTEMGQEVTMRCQPILGHNTVFWYRQTMMQGLELLAYFRNRAPLDDSGMPKDRFSAEMPDATLATLKIQPSEPRDSAVYFCASGLVETGYNQPQHFGDGTRLSIL.

J is TRBJ1-6 and V is TRBV6-5; D is possibly TRBD1 (5 bases). The length of the CDR3 is 13 residues. Trimming removed 0 bases from V and 9 bases from J, with 6 bases in between. The germline V gene encodes CDR1 MNHEY and CDR2 SVGAGI. The chain's CDR3 is CASSYSDSSPLHF. In DNA, the CDR3 is TGTGCCAGCAGTTACTCCGACAGTTCACCCCTCCACTTT.

The rearrangement links TRBV10-1 to TRBJ1-1; D gene uncertain. There are 15 residues in the CDR3. Germline loops: CDR1 WNHNN, CDR2 SYGVQD (reference sequence). V was trimmed by 0 bases and J by 1 base, leaving 9 bases between them. The CDR3 protein is CASSESSLPNTEAFF. CDR3 sequence (DNA): TGCGCCAGCAGTGAGTCGTCACTCCCGAACACTGAAGCTTTCTTT.

The chain combines TRBV9 with TRBJ2-3; 8 nucleotides align to TRBD1. This CDR3 is built from 14 residues. V dropped 7 bases and J dropped 2; count of bases not matched to a gene: 6. Germline V gene lookup returns CDR1 SGDLS and CDR2 YYNGEE. The CDR3 is CASAGQGSTDTQYF. The CDR3 DNA follows: TGTGCCAGCGCTGGACAGGGCTCCACAGATACGCAGTATTTT.

V gene TRBV5-1 combines with J gene TRBJ2-3; TRBD1 matches 9 bases. The V segment lost 4 bases and the J segment 5 bases; nucleotides outside the gene matches: 11. This CDR3 has 16 residues. CDR1 is SGHRS and CDR2 is YFSETQ in the germline V gene. DNA of the CDR3: TGCGCCAGCAGCCTCGGTGGGACAGGGAATAAAGATACGCAGTATTTT. Encoded protein: CASSLGGTGNKDTQYF. Complete variable domain (other parts from reference TRBV5-1 and TRBJ2-3): KAGVTQTPRYLIKTRGQQVTLSCSPISGHRSVSWYQQTPGQGLQFLFEYFSETQRNKGNFPGRFSGRQFSNSRSEMNVSTLELGDSALYLCASSLGGTGNKDTQYFGPGTRLTVL.

This chain joins TRBV5-1 and TRBJ2-7, with 10 bases matching TRBD2. Trimming at V came to 0 bases and at J to 7 bases, leaving 10 bases not matched to a gene. Germline lookup yields CDR1 SGHRS and CDR2 YFSETQ. This CDR3 is 16 amino acids long. CDR3 in DNA: TGCGCCAGCAGCTTGGGGGGGCTAGCGGGAGATGTAGAGCAGTACTTC. It codes for CASSLGGLAGDVEQYF.

This sequence joins TRBV29-1 and TRBJ1-3; D gene ambiguous. The CDR3 runs to 15 residues. V gave up 1 base and J gave up 0 bases, with 10 bases separating them. The germline gives CDR1 SQVTM, CDR2 ANQGSEA. In DNA form, the CDR3 reads TGCAGCGTTGAAGGGTTGGGCAGCTCTGGAAACACCATATATTTT. This gives the protein CSVEGLGSSGNTIYF.

The rearrangement links TRBV29-1 to TRBJ2-7; possible D gene TRBD2, 6 bases. The germline CDR1 and CDR2 sequences are SQVTM and ANQGSEA. V lost 7 bases and J 1 base, leaving 14 bases between the germline ends. The CDR3 spans 13 residues. The CDR3 loop is CSARDGGSYEQYF. For the CDR3, the DNA is TGCAGCGCCCGGGACGGGGGATCCTACGAGCAGTACTTC.

This chain joins TRBV27 and TRBJ2-1; TRBD2 aligns across 7 bases. J gave up 9 bases and V 4 bases, and 9 bases lay outside the gene matches. This CDR3 contains 14 residues. From germline, CDR1 is MNHEY and CDR2 SMNVEV (reference sequence). The CDR3 DNA is TGTGCCAGCAGTTGGCGCGGGAGATCGGGTGAGCAGTTCTTC. Translated, it gives CASSWRGRSGEQFF.

The gene calls are TRBV3-1 (or the pseudogene TRBV3-2) and TRBJ1-4; no clear D. Looked up from germline, CDR1 is LGHDT and CDR2 is YNNKEL (reference sequence). CDR3 size: 15 residues. Trimming stripped 0 bases from V and 5 bases from J, with 10 bases between. The CDR3 loop is CASSQDGTENEKLFF. The DNA of the CDR3 is TGTGCCAGCAGCCAAGATGGTACAGAAAATGAAAAACTGTTTTTT.

The V and J genes are TRBV2 and TRBJ1-3; D is ambiguous. The V and J ends lost 7 bases and 2 bases respectively, with 9 bases between them. The CDR3 consists of 13 residues. Germline lookup yields CDR1 SNHLY and CDR2 FYNNEI. The CDR3 bases are TGTGCCAGCACAGGCCATACTGGAAACACCATATATTTT. As protein: CASTGHTGNTIYF.

This rearrangement joins TRBV19 to TRBJ2-1, with a weak D call TRBD2 (6 bases). Trimming cost V 4 bases and J 6 bases, with 19 bases left between them. This CDR3 is 16 amino acids long. Germline V lookup: CDR1 LNHDA, CDR2 SQIVND (reference sequence). The CDR3 is CASSRTGTSIFNEQFF. As DNA, the CDR3 is TGTGCCAGTAGTAGGACTGGGACTTCAATCTTCAATGAGCAGTTCTTC.

CDR3 sequence: CASSSRDSGNTIYF. CDR3 coding DNA: TGTGCCAGCTCAAGCCGGGACAGTGGAAACACCATATATTTT. This chain links TRBV18 with TRBJ1-3; the match to TRBD1 covers 7 bases. The CDR3 consists of 14 residues. With 5 bases clipped from V and 3 bases from J, the junction kept 4 bases outside the gene matches. Germline loops: CDR1 KGHSH, CDR2 LQKENI.